Below, one TCR beta chain is given with its context. The CDR3 totals 13 residues. Germline V gene data show CDR1 as MDHEN and CDR2 as SYDVKM. V was pared by 6 bases and J by 12 bases, with 20 bases between. The data were obtained in a study of blood T cell repertoires in COVID-19. The assay was immunoSEQ multiplex PCR, and TCRdb's table has in-frame clones only and misses some. This table has 150,000 to 200,000 clones, roughly nine tenths appearing once. This clonotype was obtained from a woman aged 55 to 70 with COVID-19, enrolled during active disease. This chain links TRBV28 with TRBJ1-2; D is unresolved. Sequenced sample: peripheral blood. The CDR3 spells CASRGSETPRDTF. The CDR3 DNA is TGTGCCAGCAGAGGGTCAGAGACACCGCGGGACACCTTC.